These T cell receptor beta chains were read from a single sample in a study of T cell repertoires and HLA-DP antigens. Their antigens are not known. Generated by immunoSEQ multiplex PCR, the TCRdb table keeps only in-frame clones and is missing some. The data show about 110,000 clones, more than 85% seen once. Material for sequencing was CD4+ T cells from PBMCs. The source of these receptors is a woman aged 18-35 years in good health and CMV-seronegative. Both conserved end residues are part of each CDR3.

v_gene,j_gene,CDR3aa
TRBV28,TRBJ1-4,CASSRDRGEKLFF
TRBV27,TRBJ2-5,CASSLRRGETQYF
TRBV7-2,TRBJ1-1,CASSLMGARAFF
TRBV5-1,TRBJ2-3,CASSLPGVYTDTQYF
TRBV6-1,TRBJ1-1,CASAQGPLMTEAFF
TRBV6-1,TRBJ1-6,CASGGRGSPLHF
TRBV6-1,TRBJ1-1,CASSWGSDTEAFF
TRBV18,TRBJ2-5,CASSPLPTSGGGETQYF
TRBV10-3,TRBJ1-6,CAIKVELHSPLHF
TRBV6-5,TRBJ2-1,CASSRRWGNEQFF
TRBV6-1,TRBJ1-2,CASSEAGYGYTF
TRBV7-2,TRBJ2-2,CASSPAGGPYGELFF
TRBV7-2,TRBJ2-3,CASMSLGLTTTDTQYF
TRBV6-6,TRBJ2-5,CASSSGVEETQYF
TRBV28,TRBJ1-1,CASSHGGAGTLNTEAFF
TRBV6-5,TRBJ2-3,CASSGGSISTDTQYF
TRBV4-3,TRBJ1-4,CASSQGGGALGNEKLFF
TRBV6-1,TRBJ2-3,CASNLRGASDTQYF
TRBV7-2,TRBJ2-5,CASSLGLAQETQYF
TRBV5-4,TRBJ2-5,CASSSPQTSQETQYF
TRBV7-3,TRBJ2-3,CASSFSITDTQYF
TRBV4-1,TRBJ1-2,CASSQGQARTFRGYTF
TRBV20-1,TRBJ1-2,CSASRERYTF
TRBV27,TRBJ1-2,CASMSTGAHYGYTF
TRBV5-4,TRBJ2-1,CASSSRRVSYNEQFF
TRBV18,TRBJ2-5,CASSPRRDRVRETQYF
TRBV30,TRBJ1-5,CAWARGWGNQPQHF
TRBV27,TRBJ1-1,CASSFRGTGTPQEAFF
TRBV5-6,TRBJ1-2,CASSSPPTANYGYTF